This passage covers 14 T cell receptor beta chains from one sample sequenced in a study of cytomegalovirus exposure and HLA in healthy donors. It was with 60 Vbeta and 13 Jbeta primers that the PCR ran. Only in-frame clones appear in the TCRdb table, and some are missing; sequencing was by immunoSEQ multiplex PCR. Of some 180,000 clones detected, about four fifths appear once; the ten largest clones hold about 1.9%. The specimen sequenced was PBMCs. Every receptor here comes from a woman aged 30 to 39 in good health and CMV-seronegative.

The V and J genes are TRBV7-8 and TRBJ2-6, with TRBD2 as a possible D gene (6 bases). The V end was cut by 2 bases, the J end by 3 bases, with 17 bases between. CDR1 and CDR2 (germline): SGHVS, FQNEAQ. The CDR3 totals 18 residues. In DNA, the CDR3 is TGTGCCAGCAGCTTAATTCCCAGGGAGGTATATGGGGCCAACGTCCTGACTTTC. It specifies CASSLIPREVYGANVLTF.

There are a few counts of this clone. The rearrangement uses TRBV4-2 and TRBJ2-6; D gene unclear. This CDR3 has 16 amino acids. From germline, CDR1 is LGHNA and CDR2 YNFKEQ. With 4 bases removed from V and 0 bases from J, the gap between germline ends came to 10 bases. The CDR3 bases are TGTGCCAGCAGCCCCTCCGAGGACTCTGGGGCCAACGTCCTGACTTTC. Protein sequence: CASSPSEDSGANVLTF.

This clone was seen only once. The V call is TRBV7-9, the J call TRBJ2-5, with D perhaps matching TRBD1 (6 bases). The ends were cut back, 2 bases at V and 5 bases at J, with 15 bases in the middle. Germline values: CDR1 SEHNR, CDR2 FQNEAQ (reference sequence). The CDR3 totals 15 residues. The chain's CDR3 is CASSLYQGFGETQYF. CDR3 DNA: TGTGCCAGCAGCTTATATCAGGGGTTTGGGGAGACCCAGTACTTC.

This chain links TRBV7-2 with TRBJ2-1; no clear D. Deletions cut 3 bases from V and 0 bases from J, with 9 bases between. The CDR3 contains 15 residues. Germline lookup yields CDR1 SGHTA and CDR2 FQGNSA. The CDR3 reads CASSLIPSSYNEQFF. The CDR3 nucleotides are TGTGCCAGCAGCTTGATCCCGAGCTCCTACAATGAGCAGTTCTTC.

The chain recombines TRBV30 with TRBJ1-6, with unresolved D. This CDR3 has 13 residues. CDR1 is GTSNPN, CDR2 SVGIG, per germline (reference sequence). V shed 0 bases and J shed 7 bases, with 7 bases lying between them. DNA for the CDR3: TGTGCCTGGAGTGTAGCCGGGAATTCACCCCTCCACTTT. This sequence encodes CAWSVAGNSPLHF. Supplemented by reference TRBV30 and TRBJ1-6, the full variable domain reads SQTIHQWPATLVQPVGSPLSLECTVEGTSNPNLYWYRQAAGRGLQLLFYSVGIGQISSEVPQNLSASRPQDRQFILSSKKLLLSDSGFYLCAWSVAGNSPLHFGNGTRLTVT.

CDR3 in DNA: TGTGCCAGCAGCCCGGGGTTAGGCACTGAAGCTTTCTTT. Protein product: CASSPGLGTEAFF. V usage is TRBV7-3 and J usage is TRBJ1-1, with unresolved D. This CDR3 region has 13 residues. Germline CDR1 reads SGHTA; CDR2 reads FQGTGA. V lost 5 bases to trimming and J lost 4 bases, with 11 bases between them.

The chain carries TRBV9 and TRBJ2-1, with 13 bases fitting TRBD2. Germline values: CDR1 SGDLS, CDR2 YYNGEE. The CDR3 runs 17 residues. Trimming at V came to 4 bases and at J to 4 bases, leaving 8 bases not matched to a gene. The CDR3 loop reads CASSSRLAGGPYNEQFF. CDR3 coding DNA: TGTGCCAGCAGCTCTCGACTAGCGGGGGGACCTTACAATGAGCAGTTCTTC.

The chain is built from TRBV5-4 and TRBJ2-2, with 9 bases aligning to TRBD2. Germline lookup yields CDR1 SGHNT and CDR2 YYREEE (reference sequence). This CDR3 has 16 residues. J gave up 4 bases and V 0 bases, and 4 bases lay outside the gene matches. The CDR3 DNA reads TGTGCCAGCAGCTTGGGGGCGGGGGGGCTCACCGGGGAGCTGTTTTTT. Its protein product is CASSLGAGGLTGELFF.

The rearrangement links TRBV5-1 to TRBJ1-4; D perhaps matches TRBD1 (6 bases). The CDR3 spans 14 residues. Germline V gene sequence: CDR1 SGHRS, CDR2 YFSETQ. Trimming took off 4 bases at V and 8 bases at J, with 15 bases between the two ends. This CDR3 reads CASSPGQFQEKLFF. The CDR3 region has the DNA TGCGCCAGCAGCCCCGGACAGTTCCAAGAAAAACTGTTTTTT.

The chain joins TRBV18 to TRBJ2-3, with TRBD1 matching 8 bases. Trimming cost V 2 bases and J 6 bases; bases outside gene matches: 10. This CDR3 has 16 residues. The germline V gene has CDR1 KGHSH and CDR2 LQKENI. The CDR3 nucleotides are TGTGCCAGCTCACCATCGGCAGGGGGCGCATTCGATACGCAGTATTTT. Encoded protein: CASSPSAGGAFDTQYF.

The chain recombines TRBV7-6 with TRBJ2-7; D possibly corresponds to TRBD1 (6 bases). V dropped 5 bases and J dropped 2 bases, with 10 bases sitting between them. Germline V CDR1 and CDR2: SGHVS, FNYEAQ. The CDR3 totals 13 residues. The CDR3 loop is CASSPGTPYEQYF. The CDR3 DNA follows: TGTGCCAGCAGCCCCGGGACACCCTACGAGCAGTACTTC.

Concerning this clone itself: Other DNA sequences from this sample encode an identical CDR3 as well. The CDR3 DNA reads TGCGCCAGCAGCCTCACAGGGAATTCACCCCTCCACTTT. As protein: CASSLTGNSPLHF. The J gene is TRBJ1-6, the V gene TRBV5-1; a possible D gene is TRBD1 (6 bases). From germline, CDR1 is SGHRS and CDR2 YFSETQ. The V end was cut by 4 bases, the J end by 7 bases, with 9 bases between. The CDR3 is made up of 13 amino acids.

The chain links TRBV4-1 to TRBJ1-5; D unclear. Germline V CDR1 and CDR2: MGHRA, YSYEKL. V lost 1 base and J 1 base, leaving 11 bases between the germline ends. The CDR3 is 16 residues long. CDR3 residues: CASSQALYNSNQPQHF. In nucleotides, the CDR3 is TGCGCCAGCAGCCAAGCTCTCTATAACAGCAATCAGCCCCAGCATTTT.

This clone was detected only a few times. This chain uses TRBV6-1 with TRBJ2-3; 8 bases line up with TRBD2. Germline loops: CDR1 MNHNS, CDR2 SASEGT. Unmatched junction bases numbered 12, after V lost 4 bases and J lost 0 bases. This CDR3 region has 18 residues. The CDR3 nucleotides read TGTGCCAGCAGTGTTTCACCCACTAGCGGCACTAGCACAGATACGCAGTATTTT. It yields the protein CASSVSPTSGTSTDTQYF.